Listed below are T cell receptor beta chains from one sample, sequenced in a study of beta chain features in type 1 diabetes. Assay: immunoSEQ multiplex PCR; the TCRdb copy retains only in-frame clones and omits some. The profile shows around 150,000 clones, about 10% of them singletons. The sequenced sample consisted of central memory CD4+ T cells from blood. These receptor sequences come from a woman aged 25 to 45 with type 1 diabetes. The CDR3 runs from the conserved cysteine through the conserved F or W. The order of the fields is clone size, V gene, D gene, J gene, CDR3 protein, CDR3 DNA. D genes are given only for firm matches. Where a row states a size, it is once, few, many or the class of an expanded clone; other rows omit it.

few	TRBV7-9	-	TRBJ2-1	CASSLGSGNEQFF	TGTGCCAGCAGCTTAGGGTCCGGGAATGAGCAGTTCTTC
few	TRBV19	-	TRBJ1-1	CATIRRDTEAFF	TGTGCCACAATACGCAGGGACACTGAAGCTTTCTTT
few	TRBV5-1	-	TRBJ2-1	CASSFGGDSYNEQFF	TGCGCCAGCAGCTTCGGCGGAGACTCCTACAATGAGCAGTTCTTC
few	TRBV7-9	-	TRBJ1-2	CASSSRPGTGGPIYGYTF	TGTGCCAGCAGCTCACGTCCCGGGACTGGGGGTCCCATCTATGGCTACACCTTC
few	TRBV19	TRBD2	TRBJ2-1	CASSTRTSGKWEQFF	TGTGCCAGTAGTACCCGGACTAGCGGGAAGTGGGAGCAGTTCTTC
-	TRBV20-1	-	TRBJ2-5	CSARVRETQYF	TGCAGTGCTAGGGTGAGGGAGACCCAGTACTTC
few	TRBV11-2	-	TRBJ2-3	CASSLLGARSTDTQYF	TGTGCCAGCAGCTTACTGGGGGCGCGGAGCACAGATACGCAGTATTTT
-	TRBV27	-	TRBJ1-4	CASKYRDEKLFF	TGTGCCAGCAAATACAGGGACGAAAAACTGTTTTTT
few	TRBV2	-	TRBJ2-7	CASRASSYEQYF	TGTGCCAGCAGGGCCTCCTCCTACGAGCAGTACTTC
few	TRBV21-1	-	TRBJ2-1	CASSLRTAYNEQFF	TGTGCCAGCAGCTTAAGGACAGCCTACAATGAGCAGTTCTTC
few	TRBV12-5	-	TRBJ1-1	CASGLGAGKDEAFF	TGTGCTAGTGGTTTGGGTGCAGGGAAAGATGAAGCTTTCTTT
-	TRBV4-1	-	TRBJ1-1	CASSQANSAGASTEAFF	TGCGCCAGCAGCCAAGCCAATTCCGCGGGTGCGAGTACTGAAGCTTTCTTT
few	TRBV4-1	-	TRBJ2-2	CASSQGSLSLTGELFF	TGCGCCAGCAGCCAAGGCTCCCTATCCCTCACCGGGGAGCTGTTTTTT
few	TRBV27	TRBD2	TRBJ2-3	CASSPRRSSGREPDTQYF	TGTGCCAGCAGTCCCCGAAGGTCTAGCGGGAGAGAGCCAGATACGCAGTATTTT
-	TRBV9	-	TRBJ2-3	CASSVEGFTDTQYF	TGTGCCAGCAGCGTTGAGGGATTCACAGATACGCAGTATTTT
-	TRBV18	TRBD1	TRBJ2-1	CASSPGQGAYNEQFF	TGTGCCAGCTCACCCGGACAGGGGGCCTACAATGAGCAGTTCTTC
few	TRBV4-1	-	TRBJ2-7	CASSLTIGPYEQYF	TGCGCCAGCAGCCTGACTATAGGTCCCTACGAGCAGTACTTC
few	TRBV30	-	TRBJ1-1	CAWSVVVGGTEAFF	TGTGCCTGGAGTGTAGTCGTGGGGGGGACTGAAGCTTTCTTT
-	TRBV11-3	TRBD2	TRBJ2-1	CASRTSGRANEQFF	TGTGCCAGCAGGACTAGCGGGAGGGCCAATGAGCAGTTCTTC